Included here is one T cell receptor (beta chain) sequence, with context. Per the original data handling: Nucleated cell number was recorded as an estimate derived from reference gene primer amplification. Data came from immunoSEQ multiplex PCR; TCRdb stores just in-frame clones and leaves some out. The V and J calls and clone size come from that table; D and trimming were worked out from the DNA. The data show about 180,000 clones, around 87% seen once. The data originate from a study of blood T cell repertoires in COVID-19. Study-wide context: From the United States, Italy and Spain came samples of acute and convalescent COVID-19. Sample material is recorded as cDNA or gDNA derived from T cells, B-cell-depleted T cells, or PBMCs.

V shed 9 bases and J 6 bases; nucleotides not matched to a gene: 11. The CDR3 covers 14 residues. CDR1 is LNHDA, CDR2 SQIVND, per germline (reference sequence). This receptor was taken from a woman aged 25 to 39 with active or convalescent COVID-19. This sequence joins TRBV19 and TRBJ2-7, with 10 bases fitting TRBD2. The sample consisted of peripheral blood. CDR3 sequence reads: CASPRTSGKSEQYF. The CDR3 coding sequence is TGTGCCAGCCCACGGACTAGCGGAAAAAGCGAGCAGTACTTC.